This T cell receptor (beta chain) was captured in a study of blood T cell repertoires in COVID-19. The protocol was immunoSEQ multiplex PCR, while the TCRdb copy is restricted to in-frame clones and leaves out a portion. This table has 140,000 to 150,000 clones, roughly 80% appearing once. Germline assignment: CDR1 LGHDT and CDR2 YNNKEL (reference sequence). V was cut by 1 base and J by 4 bases, with 7 bases left in between. This CDR3 comprises 13 residues. This sequence originates from a human donor with acute or convalescent COVID-19. The donor label of this sample is uncertain. V and J are TRBV3-1 (or the pseudogene TRBV3-2) and TRBJ1-2, with D possibly TRBD1 on 6 matching bases. The sequenced material came from peripheral blood. The CDR3 nucleotides read TGTGCCAGCAGCCAAGCACAGGGCTATGGCTACACCTTC. It yields the protein CASSQAQGYGYTF.